A single sample is the source of the 21 T cell receptor beta chains below, sequenced in a study of cytomegalovirus exposure and HLA in healthy donors. Primers included in the PCR were 60 Vbeta and 13 Jbeta primers. Sequencing was performed with immunoSEQ multiplex PCR; in TCRdb, only in-frame clones are kept and a portion is missing. The table gives about 70,000 clones; the top ten clones make up roughly 2.3% of it. The sequencing sample was made of PBMCs. The receptors shown here come from a female donor in good health and CMV-seropositive.

The chain employs TRBV28 and TRBJ2-7; the D gene is possibly TRBD1 (6 bases). The CDR3 is made up of 17 amino acids. Between the trimmed V and J ends, which lost 3 bases and 4 bases, there was a span of 22 bases. CDR1 and CDR2 (germline): MDHEN, SYDVKM. The CDR3 nucleotides read TGTGCCAGCAGTTTTTCAGCTTATAGACAGGCCCTGTACGAGCAGTACTTC. Translating it yields CASSFSAYRQALYEQYF. Full variable domain (outside the CDR3, taken from reference TRBV28 and TRBJ2-7): DVKVTQSSRYLVKRTGEKVFLECVQDMDHENMFWYRQDPGLGLRLIYFSYDVKMKEKGDIPEGYSVSREKKERFSLILESASTNQTSMYLCASSFSAYRQALYEQYFGPGTRLTVT.

V and J are TRBV15 and TRBJ1-6; a weak D match, TRBD1 (6 bases). The germline V and J ends were trimmed by 5 bases and 3 bases, with 14 bases remaining between them. The CDR3 is 16 residues long. CDR1 and CDR2 (germline): LNHNV, YYDKDF (reference sequence). CDR3 region: CATSGSGVDYNSPLHF. CDR3 DNA sequence: TGTGCCACCAGCGGGTCAGGGGTGGACTATAATTCACCCCTCCACTTT.

The chain is built from TRBV6-5 and TRBJ2-3; D is unclear. This CDR3 has 13 residues. Trimming stripped 4 bases from V and 4 bases from J, with 9 bases between. Germline V CDR1 and CDR2: MNHEY, SVGAGI. CDR3 nucleotide sequence: TGTGCCAGCAGTTCCCTCGTCCCAGATACGCAGTATTTT. Protein product: CASSSLVPDTQYF.

This CDR3 is CASRPGTGVSDGYTF. DNA of the CDR3: TGTGCCAGCAGACCCGGGACAGGGGTTAGTGATGGCTACACCTTC. This sequence joins TRBV7-9 and TRBJ1-2; 10 positions match TRBD1. CDR3 length: 15 amino acids. Germline CDR1 and CDR2: SEHNR and FQNEAQ (reference sequence). The trim removed 6 bases at V and 6 bases at J, leaving 10 bases unmatched.

The gene calls are TRBV10-3 and TRBJ2-3, with D possibly being TRBD2 (5 bases). The germline V gene has CDR1 ENHRY and CDR2 SYGVKD. Trimming took 7 bases from V and 0 from J, leaving 14 bases between them. CDR3 length: 15 amino acids. Here the CDR3 reads CAITEGSSSTDTQYF. The CDR3 DNA reads as TGTGCCATCACCGAAGGGAGTAGTAGCACAGATACGCAGTATTTT.

V is TRBV19 and J is TRBJ1-4, with unresolved D. Per the germline V gene, CDR1 is LNHDA and CDR2 is SQIVND (reference sequence). V was shortened by 6 bases and J by 7 bases, with 15 bases between the two germline ends. CDR3 length: 14 amino acids. The CDR3 here is CASRIKGDLEKLFF. The CDR3 DNA sequence: TGTGCCAGTAGGATTAAAGGAGACCTTGAAAAACTGTTTTTT.

This sequence joins TRBV29-1 and TRBJ2-7; TRBD1 might be the D (7 bases). The ends were cut back, 5 bases at V and 3 bases at J, with 20 bases in the middle. Germline V lookup: CDR1 SQVTM, CDR2 ANQGSEA. The CDR3 covers 15 residues. CDR3 sequence (DNA): TGCAGCGTTTTCTACCCCCGCGGGACAGACTACGAGCAGTACTTC. This gives the protein CSVFYPRGTDYEQYF.

The rearrangement uses TRBV28 and TRBJ2-1, with a weak D call TRBD1 (6 bases). CDR1 MDHEN and CDR2 SYDVKM come from the germline V gene. Trimming took 0 bases from V and 2 from J, leaving 11 bases between them. This CDR3 has 16 residues. CDR3 sequence (DNA): TGTGCCAGCAGTTTATGGAGCACAGGGCCCTACAATGAGCAGTTCTTC. Residues: CASSLWSTGPYNEQFF.

The chain combines TRBV6-5 with TRBJ2-5; the D gene is possibly TRBD2 (6 bases). The DNA end is more similar to TRBJ2-7, so the J call may be wrong. This CDR3 comprises 15 residues. The V gene's germline CDR1 is MNHEY and CDR2 SVGAGI. The CDR3 DNA reads TGTGCCAGCAGTTACTCGGGGGGTACCACCTACGAGCAGTACTTC. Encoded protein: CASSYSGGTTYEQYF.

V and J are TRBV28 and TRBJ1-1; TRBD1 matches at 7 bases. CDR1 is MDHEN, CDR2 SYDVKM, per germline. The length of the CDR3 is 12 residues. With V trimmed by 0 bases and J by 9 bases, 1 base remained unmatched. CDR3 sequence: CASSLWGQQAFF. The CDR3 DNA follows: TGTGCCAGCAGTTTATGGGGACAGCAAGCTTTCTTT.

The rearrangement links TRBV7-9 to TRBJ2-1; 9 nucleotides match TRBD2. Per germline, CDR1 SEHNR and CDR2 FQNEAQ (reference sequence). The V gene end was trimmed by 4 bases and the J gene end by 8 bases; junction bases not matched to a gene: 12. The CDR3 sequence is 16 residues long. CDR3 DNA sequence: TGTGCCAGCAGCTCCGGGGGCGGGAGGGCCCCCGATGAGCAGTTCTTC. It encodes CASSSGGGRAPDEQFF. Based on the CDR3 plus reference TRBV7-9 and TRBJ2-1, the full variable domain is DTGVSQNPRHKITKRGQNVTFRCDPISEHNRLYWYRQTLGQGPEFLTYFQNEAQLEKSRLLSDRFSAERPKGSFSTLEIQRTEQGDSAMYLCASSSGGGRAPDEQFFGPGTRLTVL.

The chain is built from TRBV14 and TRBJ2-7; 8 bases map to TRBD2. CDR1 SGHDN and CDR2 FVKESK come from the germline V gene. Trimming at V came to 3 bases and at J to 7 bases, leaving 17 bases not matched to a gene. The CDR3 runs to 17 residues. The CDR3 DNA is TGTGCCAGCAGCCACCCCTCGCCGGGACTAGGGGCAGAGGAGCAGTACTTC. Its protein product is CASSHPSPGLGAEEQYF.

As to this clone: This specimen includes other DNA sequences encoding the same CDR3. The rearrangement links TRBV18 to TRBJ2-5; no firm D call. Germline CDR1 KGHSH, CDR2 LQKENI. The CDR3 sequence is 14 residues long. The ends were cut back, 3 bases at V and 3 bases at J, with 11 bases in the middle. The CDR3 region is CASSPPSVKETQYF. For the CDR3, the DNA is TGTGCCAGCTCACCGCCATCGGTAAAAGAGACCCAGTACTTC.

The V call is TRBV9, the J call TRBJ1-1; no reliable D call. V was cut by 0 bases and J by 4 bases, with 13 bases left in between. The CDR3 sequence is 15 residues long. Germline CDR1 is SGDLS and CDR2 is YYNGEE. DNA of the CDR3: TGTGCCAGCAGCGTAGAAGGCGCAGGAGGCACTGAAGCTTTCTTT. It yields the protein CASSVEGAGGTEAFF. The complete variable domain, with remaining parts taken from reference TRBV9 and TRBJ1-1, reads DSGVTQTPKHLITATGQRVTLRCSPRSGDLSVYWYQQSLDQGLQFLIQYYNGEERAKGNILERFSAQQFPDLHSELNLSSLELGDSALYFCASSVEGAGGTEAFFGQGTRLTVV.

The V gene is TRBV29-1, the J gene TRBJ2-3; TRBD2 aligns across 7 bases. The V gene's germline CDR1 is SQVTM and CDR2 ANQGSEA. This CDR3 is built from 13 residues. The trim removed 4 bases at V and 2 bases at J, leaving 3 bases unmatched. CDR3 bases: TGCAGCGTTGTGAGCGGGGACACAGATACGCAGTATTTT. It encodes CSVVSGDTDTQYF.

The J gene is TRBJ2-5, the V gene TRBV6-5, with D possibly being TRBD1 (5 bases). Deletions cut 7 bases from V and 0 bases from J, with 15 bases between. This CDR3 contains 15 residues. Germline lookup yields CDR1 MNHEY and CDR2 SVGAGI. The CDR3 is CASTTGVGNQETQYF. The CDR3 DNA is TGTGCCAGCACTACAGGAGTAGGTAACCAAGAGACCCAGTACTTC.

This chain joins TRBV7-9 and TRBJ1-1; D perhaps matches TRBD1 (5 bases). Germline V gene lookup returns CDR1 SEHNR and CDR2 FQNEAQ (reference sequence). This CDR3 has 14 amino acids. V was pared by 3 bases and J by 7 bases, with 15 bases between. The CDR3 spells CASSFNPSGVEAFF. CDR3 coding DNA: TGTGCCAGCAGCTTCAACCCTTCGGGGGTTGAAGCTTTCTTT.

V gene TRBV7-6 combines with J gene TRBJ2-3, with D unclear. Germline V CDR1 and CDR2: SGHVS, FNYEAQ. V was trimmed by 5 bases and J by 4 bases, leaving 7 bases between them. The CDR3 has 12 amino acids. CDR3 coding DNA: TGTGCCAGCAGCCTCGAGTCAGATACGCAGTATTTT. Translating it yields CASSLESDTQYF. The variable domain in full, with the rest retrieved from reference TRBV7-6 and TRBJ2-3, is GAGVSQSPRYKVTKRGQDVALRCDPISGHVSLYWYRQALGQGPEFLTYFNYEAQQDKSGLPNDRFSAERPEGSISTLTIQRTEQRDSAMYRCASSLESDTQYFGPGTRLTVL.

As regards this clone: The junction and the germline gene differ at one end; a read error may be behind it. The gene calls are TRBV9 and TRBJ1-1; a weak D match, TRBD1 (5 bases). The CDR3 covers 15 residues. Germline-derived CDR1 and CDR2 are SGDLS and YYNGEE. Written as DNA, the CDR3 is TGTGCCAGCAGCGTAGCTGGGACTGGCGCTTCTGAAGATTTCTTT. Its protein product is CASSVAGTGASEDFF.

This chain joins TRBV6-4 and TRBJ2-2; a possible D gene is TRBD1 (5 bases). The CDR3 consists of 15 residues. Per germline, CDR1 MRHNA and CDR2 SNTAGT. Trimming took off 5 bases at V and 2 bases at J, with 12 bases between the two ends. CDR3 DNA: TGTGCCAGCAGTCGAACAGGAGATAACACCGGGGAGCTGTTTTTT. It is translated as CASSRTGDNTGELFF.

The CDR3 protein is CASSQETGVYYEQYF. The CDR3 bases are TGCGCCAGCAGCCAAGAAACAGGGGTGTACTACGAGCAGTACTTC. V gene TRBV4-3 combines with J gene TRBJ2-7; 7 nucleotides agree with TRBD1. This CDR3 contains 15 residues. Germline V gene lookup returns CDR1 LGHNA and CDR2 YSLEER. V was clipped by 0 bases and J by 3 bases; unmatched bases: 5.